This TCR beta chain was sequenced in a study of CD8+CD57+ T cells in acquired aplastic anemia. The study, taken as a whole, reports: Patients had twenty-nine CD8+ CDR3 sequences in common with controls (the shared set).

Genomic DNA, serving as template, underwent TCR beta VDJ and CDR3 profiling. TCRdb used MiXCR to reprocess the reads, holding one entry per CDR3 protein. The data show fewer than 250,000 distinct CDR3 sequences, about half seen once. V lost 10 bases and J lost 2; bases outside the gene matches: 10. Germline V gene lookup returns CDR1 ENHRY and CDR2 SYGVKD. CDR3 length equals 14 residues. All patients picked for sequencing had shown, by flow cytometry, an expansion of CD8+CD57+ cells. This clonotype has a count of ten or more. The target antigen is unknown. The chain is built from TRBV10-3 and TRBJ2-7, with TRBD1 identical over 8 bases. The TCR comes from a human donor with aplastic anemia. Sequences were obtained from sorted CD4+, CD8+, or CD8+CD57+ T cells (not recorded which) from PBMCs. The chain's CDR3 is CANIDRGPTYEQYF. CDR3 bases: TGTGCCAACATCGACAGGGGTCCTACCTACGAGCAGTACTTC.